A single sample gave rise to the 14 T cell receptor beta chains below, sequenced in a study of blood T cell repertoires in COVID-19. Sequenced by immunoSEQ multiplex PCR; TCRdb stores in-frame clones only, minus some. The sample contains fewer than 350,000 clones, about four fifths of which appear only once. The sequenced sample was peripheral blood. The source is a woman aged 55-69 years with active or convalescent COVID-19.

The chain recombines TRBV11-2 with TRBJ1-2; D not certain. This CDR3 spans 12 amino acids. The V and J ends lost 2 bases and 2 bases respectively, with 3 bases between them. The V gene's germline CDR1 is SGHAT and CDR2 FQNNGV. The CDR3 loop reads CASSLINYGYTF. The CDR3 region has the DNA TGTGCCAGCAGCTTAATAAACTATGGCTACACCTTC.

This clone was seen a few times. This chain joins TRBV7-8 and TRBJ1-5; D may be TRBD1 (5 bases). Trimming removed 5 bases at V and 1 base at J, with 18 bases between. CDR1 is SGHVS and CDR2 is FQNEAQ in the germline V gene. This CDR3 spans 17 amino acids. Here the CDR3 DNA reads TGTGCCAGCAGCCCAGAGGCCAGGGTGATCAGCAATCAGCCCCAGCATTTT. This sequence encodes CASSPEARVISNQPQHF.

Concerning this clone itself: The junction differs from germline at one of its ends, possibly a read error. The chain combines TRBV7-7 with TRBJ1-2; 7 nucleotides match TRBD1. The CDR3 is made up of 15 amino acids. Germline values: CDR1 SSHAT, CDR2 FNYEAQ (reference sequence). CDR3 nucleotide sequence: TGTGCTAGCAGCTTAGCAGGGACAGACACCTATGGCTACACCTTC. It is translated as CASSLAGTDTYGYTF.

The V and J genes are TRBV7-9 and TRBJ1-5, with 7 nucleotides matching TRBD1. The CDR3 sequence is 15 residues long. V lost 8 bases, J lost 2 bases, and 9 bases stayed unmatched. Germline CDR1 reads SEHNR; CDR2 reads FQNEAQ (reference sequence). CDR3 in amino acids: CASQTGPAGNQPQHF. CDR3 sequence (DNA): TGTGCCAGCCAGACAGGGCCTGCGGGCAATCAGCCCCAGCATTTT.

The chain carries TRBV2 and TRBJ1-2, with D hard to call. The V gene lost 8 bases and the J gene lost 0 bases, with 16 bases spanning the gap. Germline V gene sequence: CDR1 SNHLY, CDR2 FYNNEI. The CDR3 consists of 15 residues. The CDR3 region is CASRREGGSNYGYTF. CDR3 in DNA: TGTGCCAGCCGGAGGGAAGGCGGGTCTAACTATGGCTACACCTTC.

Here the CDR3 DNA reads TGCAGCGCATCGCCCCCCCTATCCTACGAGCAGTACTTC. This encodes CSASPPLSYEQYF. The chain has TRBV29-1 and TRBJ2-7; no definite D call. Germline CDR1 and CDR2: SQVTM and ANQGSEA. V was pared by 7 bases and J by 1 base, with 14 bases between. This CDR3 is 13 amino acids long.

The chain employs TRBV7-2 and TRBJ2-3, with 9 bases identical to TRBD2. This CDR3 contains 18 residues. CDR1 and CDR2 from the germline V gene are SGHTA and FQGNSA. Unmatched junction bases numbered 12, after V lost 3 bases and J lost 2 bases. The CDR3 sequence is CASSFPSVAGADTDTQYF. In nucleotides, the CDR3 is TGTGCCAGCAGCTTCCCATCCGTAGCGGGGGCCGACACAGATACGCAGTATTTT.

This clone was recorded only once. This chain uses TRBV11-1 with TRBJ1-1; the match to TRBD1 covers 7 bases. Per the germline V gene, CDR1 is SGHAT and CDR2 is FQDESV (reference sequence). This CDR3 has 13 residues. J was trimmed by 13 bases and V by 5 bases; bases with no gene match: 13. CDR3 sequence: CASSTSFRDSFFF. The CDR3 region has the DNA TGTGCCAGCAGCACTTCATTCCGGGACAGTTTTTTCTTT. Full variable domain (rest looked up from reference TRBV11-1 and TRBJ1-1): EAEVAQSPRYKITEKSQAVAFWCDPISGHATLYWYRQILGQGPELLVQFQDESVVDDSQLPKDRFSAERLKGVDSTLKIQPAELGDSAMYLCASSTSFRDSFFFGQGTRLTVV.

This clone was detected once. The chain is built from TRBV3-1 (or the pseudogene TRBV3-2) and TRBJ2-3; D possibly corresponds to TRBD1 (7 bases). Germline V gene sequence: CDR1 LGHDT, CDR2 YNNKEL (reference sequence). V was shortened by 6 bases and J by 4 bases, with 17 bases between the two germline ends. CDR3 length: 15 residues. In nucleotides, the CDR3 is TGTGCCAGCAGTTCGGAGGGGGCGAGCGCAGATACGCAGTATTTT. It codes for CASSSEGASADTQYF.

The chain has TRBV4-3 and TRBJ1-4; D is ambiguous. CDR3 length: 14 residues. Germline V gene lookup returns CDR1 LGHNA and CDR2 YSLEER. Trimming stripped 0 bases from V and 12 bases from J, with 14 bases between. The CDR3 bases are TGCGCCAGCAGCCAAGATCGAACGGGGTTGGAACTGTTTTTT. As protein: CASSQDRTGLELFF.

The chain employs TRBV19 and TRBJ2-3; TRBD1 is a possible D gene (5 bases). The CDR3 covers 15 residues. The germline CDR1 and CDR2 sequences are LNHDA and SQIVND (reference sequence). Trimming removed 4 bases from V and 1 base from J, with 12 bases in between. The CDR3 is CASSSIAQGTDTQYF. CDR3 bases: TGTGCCAGTAGTAGTATAGCACAGGGCACAGATACGCAGTATTTT. Supplemented by reference TRBV19 and TRBJ2-3, the full variable domain reads DGGITQSPKYLFRKEGQNVTLSCEQNLNHDAMYWYRQDPGQGLRLIYYSQIVNDFQKGDIAEGYSVSREKKESFPLTVTSAQKNPTAFYLCASSSIAQGTDTQYFGPGTRLTVL.

This chain links TRBV27 with TRBJ2-7; a possible D gene is TRBD1 (5 bases). CDR3 size: 12 residues. CDR1 and CDR2 from the germline V gene are MNHEY and SMNVEV (reference sequence). Trimming shortened V by 4 bases and J by 5 bases, and 9 bases separated the two germline ends. CDR3 loop: CASSSMDNEQYF. In DNA form, the CDR3 reads TGTGCCAGCAGTTCGATGGACAACGAGCAGTACTTC.

Here the CDR3 DNA reads TGTGCCAGCAGTGAAGCGCGGGCGGCAAATCAGCCCCAGCATTTT. Its protein product is CASSEARAANQPQHF. The rearrangement uses TRBV6-1 and TRBJ1-5; D is uncertain. V lost 0 bases and J lost 4, with 10 bases in between. The germline CDR1 and CDR2 sequences are MNHNS and SASEGT. The CDR3 covers 15 residues.

The J gene is TRBJ2-3, the V gene TRBV4-1; 10 bases match TRBD2. CDR1 is MGHRA, CDR2 YSYEKL, per germline. The V segment lost 1 base and the J segment 4 bases; nucleotides outside the gene matches: 11. This CDR3 has 18 residues. The CDR3 DNA reads as TGCGCCAGCAGCCAAGTAAGCGGGGGGGCTTTGATAGCAGATACGCAGTATTTT. The encoded protein is CASSQVSGGALIADTQYF.